The T cell receptor beta chain under discussion was sequenced for a study of Graves' ophthalmopathy and Graves' hyperthyroidism. Regarding the study as a whole: The 13-signature model separated ophthalmopathy from stable hyperthyroidism at around 86% sensitivity and roughly 83% specificity. Most thyroid clonotypes expanded beyond 0.001 frequency were also found in blood.

Transcripts of RNA were the source for amplifying TCR beta CDR3 regions. Scientists carried out first-round RT-PCR using HTBI primers and then a second-round multiplex PCR. TCRdb re-called the multiplex PCR reads through MiXCR, storing one row per CDR3 protein. Found here are approximately 410,000 distinct CDR3 sequences, 15% to 19% of them singletons; the top ten hold roughly 7%. Hyperthyroidism was new, under 2 months, in patients aged 18 to 65. Exclusion applied to patients with other autoimmune diseases, uncontrolled infections, pregnancy or lactation. As to this clonotype: Its matching antigen is unknown.

Sequencing was carried out using peripheral blood. This clonotype was obtained from a woman aged 18-29 years with stable Graves' hyperthyroidism.

The CDR3: CASSPTQQGTGNTIYF. The CDR3 region has the DNA TGTGCCAGTAGTCCCACTCAACAGGGAACTGGAAACACCATATATTTT. The chain couples TRBV19 to TRBJ1-3, with D tentatively TRBD1 (6 bases). Trimming cost V 5 bases and J 2 bases, with 16 bases left between them. The CDR3 runs to 16 residues. CDR1 and CDR2 from the germline V gene are LNHDA and SQIVND (reference sequence).